The clone carrying this T cell receptor beta chain was recorded at least ten times. Busulfan-fludarabine conditioning, marrow transplant, and cyclophosphamide on days +3 and +4 were administered. This sample was included in a study of T cells after posttransplantation cyclophosphamide. Clones were sequenced by immunoSEQ multiplex PCR, and TCRdb holds only the in-frame ones, with some missing. The profile covers roughly 3,000 clones, none occurring a single time. The CDR3 has 13 amino acids. V shed 5 bases, J shed 10 bases, and the junction held 8 bases outside the gene matches. Germline CDR1 and CDR2: MNHEY and SMNVEV (reference sequence).

V is TRBV27 and J is TRBJ2-3; 8 bases map to TRBD1. The input for sequencing was PBMCs, taken after allogeneic stem cell transplant with posttransplant cyclophosphamide. The TCR comes from a female patient in her 60s who received an allogeneic stem cell transplant from a related donor and was CMV-positive. Some T cells may have come from the graft donor. The CDR3 reads CASSALPDRAQYF. The DNA of the CDR3 is TGTGCCAGCAGTGCCTTACCGGACAGGGCGCAGTATTTT.